Here is one T cell receptor beta chain with its context. Its specificity is not known. The V and J ends lost 4 bases and 4 bases, in that order; junction bases with no gene match: 5. The CDR3 runs 15 residues. Germline V gene sequence: CDR1 SEHNR, CDR2 FQNEAQ (reference sequence). The sample comes from a study of cytomegalovirus exposure and HLA in healthy donors. Findings of the study overall: As a later analysis revealed, the rate of TCR association differed by HLA locus, with DRB1 most and HLA-C fewest. In a later analysis, a missense DCLRE1C variant was linked to TCR beta V- and J-gene trimming.

13 Jbeta primers and 60 Vbeta primers were used for the PCR. TCRdb's copy holds only in-frame clones and misses some; the assay was immunoSEQ multiplex PCR. Among fewer than 250,000 clones listed, over 75% were seen once. V and J are TRBV7-9 and TRBJ1-5, with TRBD1 matching over 9 bases. Material: PBMCs. The receptor's source is a woman aged 45-59 years in good health and CMV-seropositive. CDR3 in DNA: TGTGCCAGCAGCTCCTGGACAGGGGTTAATCAGCCCCAGCATTTT. Its protein product is CASSSWTGVNQPQHF.